This record covers a single TCR beta chain. The sample belongs to a study of brain metastases from non-small cell lung cancer. Sequenced by immunoSEQ multiplex PCR; TCRdb stores in-frame clones only, minus some. The sample includes 2,200 or so clones, over 75% of them seen just once. The CDR3 contains 19 residues. Germline lookup yields CDR1 SGHTA and CDR2 FQGNSA. V trimming: 6 bases; J trimming: 2 bases; junction bases outside the gene matches: 13. Sequences were obtained from tumor-adjacent normal tissue. The sequence was obtained from a donor at least 40 years old with non-small cell lung cancer. The chain links TRBV7-2 to TRBJ2-3; 14 nucleotides line up with TRBD2. CDR3 residues: CASSFRLGTSGGHTDTQYF. The CDR3 nucleotides read TGTGCCAGCAGTTTCAGACTTGGGACTAGCGGGGGCCACACAGATACGCAGTATTTT.